The entry below gives a single T cell receptor beta chain sequence along with its context. Its antigen remains unidentified. This sample is drawn from a study of T-cell memory formation after mild COVID-19. The overall study: TCR clusters were largely donor specific.

TCRdb fed the 5' RACE reads into MiXCR, producing one record per CDR3 protein. The sample has about 390,000 distinct CDR3 sequences, about 15% seen once. Per germline, CDR1 DFQATT and CDR2 SNEGSKA (reference sequence). Trimming removed 0 bases from V and 4 bases from J, with 12 bases in between. This CDR3 is 15 amino acids long. Study-wide results and caveats: The CD4+ clones that contracted clustered mainly within CM and EM, and the CD8+ clones concentrated in EMRA. Cross-reactive memory apparently joined, as some responding clones appeared in pre-infection memory.

V usage is TRBV20-1 and J usage is TRBJ1-4, with a weak D call TRBD1 (5 bases). The clonotype comes from a young man who had mild COVID-19 (a few samples of this study predate the infection). Cell type and time point are not known. The specimen sequenced was PBMCs or a T cell subset sorted from them (not recorded which). CDR3 sequence (DNA): TGCAGTGCTAGAGATATGGGGGGGAGTAATGAAAAACTGTTTTTT. Amino acid sequence: CSARDMGGSNEKLFF.